This record covers a single T cell receptor beta chain. As yet, its antigen is unknown. Regarding treatment: roughly 20 received Ad26.COV2.S at low or high dose, single or two shots; a few received placebo; per-sample allocation not given. Sampling occurred on day 63 after the first vaccine or placebo injection. V dropped 7 bases and J dropped 5 bases, with 12 bases sitting between them. This CDR3 spans 13 amino acids. The method was immunoSEQ multiplex PCR; TCRdb's version includes in-frame clones alone and lacks a portion of them. The sample holds roughly 700,000 clones, roughly 90% seen once. This entry is derived from a study of Ad26.COV2.S vaccination and SARS-CoV-2 variants. Study-level points and caveats: Individuals receiving vaccine had higher spike-specific TCR breadth than placebo recipients did.

Material: peripheral blood, obtained in a trial of Ad26.COV2.S vaccine versus placebo. This receptor was taken from a person between 18 and 60 years old who received the Ad26.COV2.S COVID-19 vaccine or a placebo. The chain joins TRBV12-3 or TRBV12-4 to TRBJ2-1, with D unresolved. The CDR3 nucleotides read TGTGCCAGCACCGTTCCGATGCACAATGAGCAGTTCTTC. It codes for CASTVPMHNEQFF.